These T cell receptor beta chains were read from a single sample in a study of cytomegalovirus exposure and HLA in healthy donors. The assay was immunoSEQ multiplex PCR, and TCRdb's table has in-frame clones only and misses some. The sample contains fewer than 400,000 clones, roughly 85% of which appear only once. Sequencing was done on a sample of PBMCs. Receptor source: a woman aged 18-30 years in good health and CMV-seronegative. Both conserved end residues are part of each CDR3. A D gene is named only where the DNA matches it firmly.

CDR3: CASSPGLAGGRQFF; D: TRBD2; V: TRBV7-9; J: TRBJ2-1
CDR3: CASSIRGVALDTQYF; D: NA; V: TRBV19; J: TRBJ2-3
CDR3: CASSPGLVSNEQFF; D: TRBD2; V: TRBV7-2; J: TRBJ2-1
CDR3: CASNLAGGQNIQYF; D: TRBD2; V: TRBV18; J: TRBJ2-4
CDR3: CASSTGYEQYF; D: NA; V: TRBV6-6; J: TRBJ2-7
CDR3: CATFGRMNTEAFF; D: NA; V: TRBV6-1; J: TRBJ1-1
CDR3: CASSPGVRTGLDEKLFF; D: TRBD1; V: TRBV4-1; J: TRBJ1-4
CDR3: CASSLPRLAGGGADTQYF; D: TRBD2; V: TRBV7-3; J: TRBJ2-3
CDR3: CASSDPGIGREKLFF; D: NA; V: TRBV6-1; J: TRBJ1-4
CDR3: CASSPFRSNQPQHF; D: NA; V: TRBV28; J: TRBJ1-5
CDR3: CASSATSGDYEQYF; D: TRBD2; V: TRBV11-2; J: TRBJ2-7
CDR3: CASSLAGKSYEQYF; D: TRBD2; V: TRBV6-6; J: TRBJ2-7
CDR3: CASSELFSGANVLTF; D: NA; V: TRBV18; J: TRBJ2-6
CDR3: CASSLVQGITEAFF; D: NA; V: TRBV11-2; J: TRBJ1-1
CDR3: CASSLGATGTQYF; D: NA; V: TRBV28; J: TRBJ2-3
CDR3: CASSLPTGGAFF; D: TRBD1; V: TRBV7-9; J: TRBJ1-1
CDR3: CASSPTGIAKNIQYF; D: NA; V: TRBV7-2; J: TRBJ2-4
CDR3: CASQGPRRAFF; D: NA; V: TRBV19; J: TRBJ1-1
CDR3: CASSPGTGVNTEAFF; D: TRBD1; V: TRBV27; J: TRBJ1-1
CDR3: CASSLRSPNEQFF; D: NA; V: TRBV28; J: TRBJ2-1
CDR3: CASSPPRDEQYF; D: NA; V: TRBV18; J: TRBJ2-7
CDR3: CASSADHGTQETQYF; D: NA; V: TRBV9; J: TRBJ2-5
CDR3: CASSVAVAGPQFF; D: TRBD2; V: TRBV9; J: TRBJ2-1
CDR3: CASSLGGTGGLAQHF; D: TRBD1; V: TRBV27; J: TRBJ1-5
CDR3: CASSLKGQGGSNQPQHF; D: TRBD1; V: TRBV5-5; J: TRBJ1-5
CDR3: CASSLGQGGPYEQYF; D: TRBD1; V: TRBV6-5; J: TRBJ2-7
CDR3: CASSLGTGGRQPQHF; D: TRBD1; V: TRBV4-1; J: TRBJ1-5
CDR3: CASSFGTGAYEQYF; D: TRBD1; V: TRBV7-2; J: TRBJ2-7
CDR3: CASSHQGGSGYTF; D: NA; V: TRBV6-5; J: TRBJ1-2
CDR3: CASSASGTALAKNIQYF; D: TRBD1; V: TRBV9; J: TRBJ2-4
CDR3: CASSLREGGGPYNEQFF; D: TRBD2; V: TRBV7-2; J: TRBJ2-1
CDR3: CASSDRLRQGAGEKLFF; D: TRBD1; V: TRBV4-3; J: TRBJ1-4
CDR3: CASSRYGAGGSQPQHF; D: TRBD1; V: TRBV7-2; J: TRBJ1-5